The clone carrying this T cell receptor (beta chain) has just a few counts. Its cognate antigen is unknown. The data were taken from a study of cytomegalovirus exposure and HLA in healthy donors. Regarding the study as a whole: Reports described diagnosis of cytomegalovirus status by the classifier as highly specific and sensitive. V- and J-gene trimming in TCR beta was tied to a missense DCLRE1C variant by an analysis performed later. Across HLA loci, a later analysis found differing TCR association rates, with DRB1 most and HLA-C fewest.

13 Jbeta primers and 60 Vbeta primers were used for the PCR. Libraries were prepared by immunoSEQ multiplex PCR; TCRdb keeps only in-frame clonotypes and omits some of them. Among around 130,000 clones, approximately 8.7% were seen once, and the ten largest hold 5.5%. The TCR was taken from a middle-aged man in good health and CMV-seronegative. Sample: PBMCs.

The CDR3 coding sequence is TGTGCCAGCAGCTTGCCGGGATACAACACCGGGGAGCTGTTTTTT. This sequence encodes CASSLPGYNTGELFF. The rearrangement joins TRBV5-6 to TRBJ2-2; D might be TRBD2 (5 bases). The germline gives CDR1 SGHDT, CDR2 YYEEEE. The CDR3 is 15 residues long. Trimming took 1 base from V and 2 from J, leaving 9 bases between them.